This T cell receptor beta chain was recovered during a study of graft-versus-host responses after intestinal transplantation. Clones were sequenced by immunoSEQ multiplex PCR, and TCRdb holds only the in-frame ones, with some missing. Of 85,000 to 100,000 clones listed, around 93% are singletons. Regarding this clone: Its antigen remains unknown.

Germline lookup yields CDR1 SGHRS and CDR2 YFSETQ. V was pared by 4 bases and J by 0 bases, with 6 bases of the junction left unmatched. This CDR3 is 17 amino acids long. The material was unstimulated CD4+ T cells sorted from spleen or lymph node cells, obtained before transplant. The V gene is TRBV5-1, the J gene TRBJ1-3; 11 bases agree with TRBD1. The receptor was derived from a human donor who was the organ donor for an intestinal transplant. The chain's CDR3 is CASSKDRGLVSGNTIYF. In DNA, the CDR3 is TGCGCCAGCAGCAAGGACAGGGGGCTAGTCTCTGGAAACACCATATATTTT.